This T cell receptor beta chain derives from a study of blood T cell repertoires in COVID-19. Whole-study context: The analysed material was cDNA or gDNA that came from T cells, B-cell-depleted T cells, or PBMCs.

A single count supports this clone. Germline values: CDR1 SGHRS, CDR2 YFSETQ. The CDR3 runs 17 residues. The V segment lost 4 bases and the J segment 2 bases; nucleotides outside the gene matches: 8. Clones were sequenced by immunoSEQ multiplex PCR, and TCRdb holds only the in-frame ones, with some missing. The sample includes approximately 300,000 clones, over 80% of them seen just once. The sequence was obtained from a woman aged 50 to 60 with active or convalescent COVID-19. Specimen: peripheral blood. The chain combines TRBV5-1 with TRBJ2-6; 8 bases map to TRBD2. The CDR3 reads CASSTLGGEAGANVLTF. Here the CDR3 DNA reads TGCGCCAGCAGCACCCTCGGGGGGGAGGCTGGGGCCAACGTCCTGACTTTC.